This TCR beta chain was captured in a study of T-cell reconstitution after alpha-beta-depleted transplantation in children (dated by TCRdb to the mid-2010s). General notes on the study: T-cell immune reconstitution after TCRalphabeta/CD19-depleted allogeneic hematopoietic cell transplantation in children was quantitatively tracked in the study by means of TCR repertoire profiling.

The library was built by means of PCR. Sequencing relied on an Illumina HiSeq 2500. TCR library preparation used molecular barcoding, with unique molecular identifiers applied to normalize quantification of the TCRbeta repertoire. TCRdb handled the public reads itself, with Q25 trimming in fastp and clone calling in MiXCR, and kept productive beta chains. Rows are combined by CDR3 protein, so each entry shows the most common genes and DNA. This sample is represented by about 540,000 distinct CDR3 sequences; approximately 16% of them were singletons. Clones ranked in the top ten supply roughly 3.3% of the sample. On this clonotype itself: Its specific antigen is unknown. No base quality values were provided; no much bigger clone lies one nucleotide off.

Including the terminal cysteine and phenylalanine, the CDR3 comprises 17 residues. Solely the CDR3 DNA is kept, with 51 bases framed from the first base. CDR1 SGHRS and CDR2 YFSETQ were looked up in the germline V gene. At the junction V is shortened by 8 bases and J by 1 base, with 24 bases in between. The origin of this receptor is a human donor who donated a stem cell graft to a child with acute lymphoblastic leukemia. The source material was PBMCs from the stem cell graft donor, sampled from the stem cell graft. Rearrangement joined TRBV5-1 to TRBJ1-1; the D gene is perhaps TRBD1, on 5 matching bases. The CDR3 loop reads CARVGTSEPRGNTEAFF. The DNA sequence is given as TGCGCCAGGGTCGGGACGTCAGAACCCCGGGGGAACACTGAAGCTTTCTTT. When the CDR3 is completed using the reference TRBV5-1 and TRBJ1-1 genes on either side, the full variable domain is KAGVTQTPRYLIKTRGQQVTLSCSPISGHRSVSWYQQTPGQGLQFLFEYFSETQRNKGNFPGRFSGRQFSNSRSEMNVSTLELGDSALYLCARVGTSEPRGNTEAFFGQGTRLTVV.